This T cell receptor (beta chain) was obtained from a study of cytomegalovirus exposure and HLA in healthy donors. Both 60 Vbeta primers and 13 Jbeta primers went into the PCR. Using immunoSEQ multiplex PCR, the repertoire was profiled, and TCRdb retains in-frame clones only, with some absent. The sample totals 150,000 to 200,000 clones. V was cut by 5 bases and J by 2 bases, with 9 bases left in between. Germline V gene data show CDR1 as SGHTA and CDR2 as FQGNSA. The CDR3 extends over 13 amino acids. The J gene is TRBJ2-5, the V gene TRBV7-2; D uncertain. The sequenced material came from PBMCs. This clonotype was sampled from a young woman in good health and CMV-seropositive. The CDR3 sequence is CASSTTRQETQYF. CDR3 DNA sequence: TGTGCCAGCAGCACAACCAGGCAAGAGACCCAGTACTTC.